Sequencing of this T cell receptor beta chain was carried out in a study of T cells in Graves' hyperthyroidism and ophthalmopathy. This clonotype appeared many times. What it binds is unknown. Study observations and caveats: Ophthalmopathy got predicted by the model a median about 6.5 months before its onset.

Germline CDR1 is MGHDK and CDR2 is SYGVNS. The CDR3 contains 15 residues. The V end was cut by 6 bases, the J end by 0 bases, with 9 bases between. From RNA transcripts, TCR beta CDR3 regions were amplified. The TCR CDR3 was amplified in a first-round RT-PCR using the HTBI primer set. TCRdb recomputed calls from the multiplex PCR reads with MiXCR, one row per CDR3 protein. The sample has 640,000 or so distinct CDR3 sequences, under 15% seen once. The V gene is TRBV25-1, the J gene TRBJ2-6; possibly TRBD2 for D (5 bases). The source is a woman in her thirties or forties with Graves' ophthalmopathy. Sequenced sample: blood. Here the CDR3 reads CASSRGSSGANVLTF. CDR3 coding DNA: TGTGCCAGCAGCAGAGGGAGCTCTGGGGCCAACGTCCTGACTTTC.